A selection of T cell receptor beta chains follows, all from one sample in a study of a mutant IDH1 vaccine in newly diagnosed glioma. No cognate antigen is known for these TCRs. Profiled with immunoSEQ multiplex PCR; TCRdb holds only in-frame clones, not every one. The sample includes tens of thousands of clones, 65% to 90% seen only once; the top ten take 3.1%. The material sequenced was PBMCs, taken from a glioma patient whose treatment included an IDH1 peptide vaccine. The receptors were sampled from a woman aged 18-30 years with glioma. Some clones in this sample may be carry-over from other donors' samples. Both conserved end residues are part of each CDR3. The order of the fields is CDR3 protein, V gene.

CDR3aa: CASSLGTEAFF; v_gene: TRBV14
CDR3aa: CASSFLSGRTNTGELFF; v_gene: TRBV7-2
CDR3aa: CASSLEEGIHGYTF; v_gene: TRBV5-6
CDR3aa: CAISDLSAQYF; v_gene: TRBV10-3
CDR3aa: CASWQQSNYGYTF; v_gene: TRBV28
CDR3aa: CASSPRTGGVSNQPQHF; v_gene: TRBV19
CDR3aa: CASSSLRGPYEQYF; v_gene: TRBV27
CDR3aa: CASSLGDRQETQYF; v_gene: TRBV5-6
CDR3aa: CASSSPGQGAEQYF; v_gene: TRBV2
CDR3aa: CASSDSTAGGADTQYF; v_gene: TRBV6-4
CDR3aa: CASSLAAGYTEAFF; v_gene: TRBV5-6
CDR3aa: CASSPSAARQETQYF; v_gene: TRBV27
CDR3aa: CASSLVDTQYF; v_gene: TRBV7-9
CDR3aa: CASGSGTGRGEQYF; v_gene: TRBV5-1
CDR3aa: CASSFGANPGLGYEQYF; v_gene: TRBV11-3
CDR3aa: CASSLDLTSYEQYF; v_gene: TRBV5-6
CDR3aa: CASSLVSEKGYTF; v_gene: TRBV7-9
CDR3aa: CASSFSPGQHYGYTF; v_gene: TRBV6-6
CDR3aa: CASSLGPINTEAFF; v_gene: TRBV7-9
CDR3aa: CSVLEGTYTEAFF; v_gene: TRBV29-1
CDR3aa: CSVPSRGSLNTEAFF; v_gene: TRBV29-1
CDR3aa: CASSYPPEGNQPQHF; v_gene: TRBV25-1
CDR3aa: CASSIGRAYEQYF; v_gene: TRBV19
CDR3aa: CASSYVPRDPSDEQYF; v_gene: TRBV7-8
CDR3aa: CASSESGSPLHF; v_gene: TRBV25-1
CDR3aa: CASSYDQGYEQYF; v_gene: TRBV6-5
CDR3aa: CASRNSDLNTEAFF; v_gene: TRBV6-6
CDR3aa: CSVGGGNSYEQYF; v_gene: TRBV29-1
CDR3aa: CASSPQGSSNQPQHF; v_gene: TRBV4-1